This T cell receptor (beta chain) was recorded in a study of shared clonotypes between healthy human individuals (dated by TCRdb to 2019 to 2021). As for the study more broadly: A couple of women and a few men aged 18 to 49 years were included in the cohort. For each donor, CD4 naive and CD4 memory were each given three plates, CD8 naive was given two plates, and CD8 memory was given one plate. Blood TCR repertoires of five healthy adults were deeply sequenced to estimate repertoire size and the extent of clonotype sharing between individuals. To increase sequencing depth and limit assay-specific biases, different laboratories used diverse techniques to prepare libraries and sequence TCR repertoires. Each donor's leukapheresis produced roughly between roughly 0.94 and 9.5 billion PBMCs. Overall results and qualifications from the work: Based on pairwise subsampling, the degree of clonotype sharing among donors was expected to be affected by sequencing depth. Estimated clonotype richness was generally larger for naive than for memory subsets. Only blood was sampled, and tissue TCR repertoires likely differ from those in blood. Sharing across several donors was observed for roughly 5% of naive CD4, about 4% of naive CD8, 2% to 2.5% of memory CD4, and about 0.38% of memory CD8 clonotypes. Because the study included a small number of donors, the genetic and exposure-history diversity represented was limited. Incomplete sequencing was indicated by rarefaction of sorted-subset datasets, despite the large sequencing depth. Higher generation probabilities were observed for clonotypes shared by all four sorted-subset donors than for non-shared clonotypes.

TCR CDR3 regions were amplified from genomic DNA by multiplex PCR using the deep immunoSEQ assay. Genomic DNA extracted from each cell subset was distributed evenly over all wells of several immunoSEQ 96-well plates, and each plate served as one replicate. For sorted subsets, roughly 190 ng of genomic DNA, equivalent to 25,000 to 35,000 T cell genomes, went into each replicate PCR. Purified libraries were measured with a Qubit 3.0 fluorometer, size-checked on a Bioanalyzer 2100, and measured again with the KAPA Library Quantification kit. Every immunoSEQ 96-well plate was sequenced on a dedicated single-read 150-cycle Illumina NextSeq 550 flow cell. The original methods were these. Because only junctional sequences without quality scores were contained in the immunoSEQ output, filtering matching that applied to full-length reads could not be performed. To assign V/J genes and CDR3, sequences were annotated using PyIR, a Python wrapper for IgBLAST v1.9, with IMGT germline references. Reads with weak V/J assignments (E-value above 1e-6), missing CDR3, stop codons, out-of-frame junctions, or ambiguous translated residues were removed. V3J clonotypes were defined as sequences sharing the same inferred V gene, J gene, and CDR3 amino acid sequence. To compute the percentage overlap between repertoires, the number of shared unique clonotypes was divided by the size of the smaller repertoire. Repertoire richness was assessed with RTK rarefaction, the Chao1 estimator, and Recon v2.1 estimates of unobserved clonotypes. For all TCRbeta clonotypes obtained by the gDNA method from four donors, generation probabilities were computed with OLGA. The clones in this table, taken by TCRdb from immuneACCESS, are in-frame only. Not every clone is retained; where verified, under half of the shortfall comes from an unresolved V gene, and the cause of the rest is unknown. V, J and clone size reflect that table, while D and trimming were determined from the DNA. The sample table lists fewer than 2.5 million clones, over 85% of them with a count of one. The leading ten clones occupy 0.35% to 0.45% of the sample.

Via the germline V gene, CDR1 is SGHRS and CDR2 YFSETQ. For this chain, trimming is 3 bases at the V end and 1 base at the J end, and the number of junction bases without a gene match is 5. Inclusive of the bounding cysteine and phenylalanine, the CDR3 is 16 residues long. Just the 48-base CDR3 DNA is kept, in frame starting at base 1. Points on this clone: Its antigen has not been determined. No base qualities exist here, and no much larger clone lies one base off it.

The donors were healthy, HIV-negative adults with no recently reported acute infections or vaccinations. Every donor was a Caucasian adult residing in Nashville, Tennessee, USA. CD4+ T cells were enriched by magnetic negative selection; naive cells were then positively selected on CD45RA, and the negative fraction formed the memory subset. Blood was obtained by leukapheresis, after which PBMCs were separated by Ficoll-Histopaque density gradient centrifugation and cryopreserved in liquid nitrogen vapor phase. Analytical flow cytometry was used to check the purity and quantity of every magnetically sorted T cell population. From each sorted fraction, genomic DNA was isolated and quantified by UV absorbance on a Nanodrop 2000c.

The specimen was naive CD4+ T cells from PBMCs. Reading the label with the study, this specimen's cell subset or site is: CD45RA+ positively selected. The source is a man aged 18-30 years in good health. Some clones in this sample may be carry-over from other donors' samples. Recombination connected TRBV5-1 to TRBJ2-7, and 12 bases in between align with TRBD2. The DNA reads TGCGCCAGCAGCTCGGGGACTAGCGGGCAGTCCTACGAGCAGTACTTC. It specifies CASSSGTSGQSYEQYF.